Listed below are T cell receptor beta chains from one sample, sequenced in a study of shared T cell receptors in the human thymus. This table comes from immunoSEQ multiplex PCR, and its TCRdb copy is limited to in-frame clones, with some not included. The sample shows 600,000 to 900,000 clones, 80% to 90% of them seen only once. Another study also made use of these data, one on human thymus T cells.

Sequenced material: thymocytes. These receptors originate from a girl in the first two years of life with a congenital heart defect. Both conserved end residues are part of each CDR3. Each record gives: V gene, clone size, D gene, J gene, CDR3 DNA, CDR3 protein. A D gene is named only where the DNA matches it firmly. Clone size is shown for a subset of rows, as once, few, many or a class of expanded clone.

>TRBV27|.|TRBD2|TRBJ2-1
TGTGCCAGCACCCCCCCCGGGACTAGTAACATTGAGCAGTTCTTC
CASTPPGTSNIEQFF
>TRBV13|.|TRBD1|TRBJ1-1
TGTGCCAGCAGCGAAGGGGGCGCGGACACTGAAGCTTTCTTT
CASSEGGADTEAFF
>TRBV29-1|.|.|TRBJ1-2
TGCAGCGCTGGCCCAGGGGAATATGGCTACACCTTC
CSAGPGEYGYTF
>TRBV19|.|.|TRBJ1-1
TGTGCCAGTATCGCGGAGGGGAGGCTGAACACTGAAGCTTTCTTT
CASIAEGRLNTEAFF
>TRBV2|.|TRBD1|TRBJ2-6
TGTGCCAGCAGTGAACGGTGGCAGGGGGCTGTGGGGGGACTGTACTCTGGGGCCAACGTCCTGACTTTC
CASSERWQGAVGGLYSGANVLTF
>TRBV5-1|.|.|TRBJ2-5
TGCGCCAGCAGCTTGGGTGGTCTAGTCGAAGAGACCCAGTACTTC
CASSLGGLVEETQYF
>TRBV6-1|.|TRBD1|TRBJ1-6
TGTGCCAGCAGTGAAGTACAGGGGGAGGATGGTTCACCCCTCCACTTT
CASSEVQGEDGSPLHF
>TRBV7-9|.|TRBD1|TRBJ1-2
TGTGCCAGCAGCTTAGAGTCGGGCAGGGGGCATGGCTACACCTTC
CASSLESGRGHGYTF
>TRBV2|.|.|TRBJ1-2
TGTGCCAGCAGTACCGCGTCTGGGGGCGCTGGGTATGGCTACACCTTC
CASSTASGGAGYGYTF
>TRBV27|few|.|TRBJ1-2
TGTGCCAGCAGTACCCGCCGACCGCCGCCGGGCTATGGCTACACCTTC
CASSTRRPPPGYGYTF
>TRBV6-6|.|.|TRBJ2-7
TGTGCCAGCAGTTACTGGACAGCCTTCGAGCAGTACTTC
CASSYWTAFEQYF
>TRBV7-6|.|.|TRBJ1-2
TGTGCCAGCAGCTTACAGGGTATGGGCTACACCTTC
CASSLQGMGYTF
>TRBV4-1|few|.|TRBJ1-1
TGCGCCAGCAGCCGAACAGAGGGTCGGCAGGAAGCTTTCTTT
CASSRTEGRQEAFF
>TRBV11-2|.|.|TRBJ2-6
TGTGCCAGCAGCCCGCGATTCTCTGGGGCCAACGTCCTGACTTTC
CASSPRFSGANVLTF
>TRBV30|.|TRBD1|TRBJ1-1
TGTGCTTGGAGTACAGGGGGCCATCCTAAAAGAAAGGATGCTTTCTTT
CAWSTGGHPKRKDAFF
>TRBV6-5|.|TRBD1|TRBJ1-2
TGTGCCAGCAGCACCGGGACAGGGGCCATCTATGGCTACACCTTC
CASSTGTGAIYGYTF
>TRBV11-1|.|.|TRBJ2-6
TGTGCCAGCAGCCAGACATTTAGCTCTGGGGCCAACGTCCTGACTTTC
CASSQTFSSGANVLTF
>TRBV5-4|.|.|TRBJ1-1
TGTGCCAGCAGCTTGCCCCCTACCCGGCCTGGAGCTGAAGCTTTCTTT
CASSLPPTRPGAEAFF
>TRBV2|.|.|TRBJ2-7
TGTGCCAGCAGTGAAGGGGGCGCTTATGGCGAGCAGTACTTC
CASSEGGAYGEQYF
>TRBV14|.|TRBD1|TRBJ1-5
TGTGCCAGCAGCCCAAGGGGGCACGATCAGCCCCAGCATTTT
CASSPRGHDQPQHF
>TRBV10-2|once|TRBD1|TRBJ1-1
TGCGCCAGCAGTCTGGGGACAGGTGAAGCTTTCTTT
CASSLGTGEAFF
>TRBV5-8|.|TRBD1|TRBJ1-2
TGTGCCAGCAGCCGCGGGACAGGGGGCGCGTTTAACTATGGCTACACCTTC
CASSRGTGGAFNYGYTF
>TRBV6-4|.|TRBD2|TRBJ2-2
TGTGCCAGCAGTGACTCGGCTGATAGCGGGGGGGACGCCGGGGAGCTGTTTTTT
CASSDSADSGGDAGELFF
>TRBV11-2|.|.|TRBJ1-2
TGTGCCAGCAGCGGAGACAGAGCCTATGGCTACACCTTC
CASSGDRAYGYTF
>TRBV30|.|TRBD1|TRBJ2-7
TGTGCCTGGAAACCCCATCGCCTACCGGGACAGAGCCTGGGGAAGTACTTC
CAWKPHRLPGQSLGKYF
>TRBV4-1|.|TRBD1|TRBJ1-1
TGCGCCAGCAGCCAAGGGGGGGACAGGGGGCCTACACTGAACACTGAAGCTTTCTTT
CASSQGGDRGPTLNTEAFF
>TRBV30|.|.|TRBJ2-1
TGTGCCTGGTTCGGGAGAGGTGGACAGCAGTTCTTC
CAWFGRGGQQFF
>TRBV28|once|.|TRBJ2-1
TGTGCCAGCAGTTTGCCTAACTCCTACAATGAGCAGTTCTTC
CASSLPNSYNEQFF
>TRBV7-6|.|TRBD2|TRBJ2-5
TGTGCCAGCAGCTCTAGCGGGGGTATGAAGACCCAGTACTTC
CASSSSGGMKTQYF
>TRBV6-1|few|TRBD1|TRBJ1-6
TGTGCCAGCAGTGAAGAGAATGGCACAGGGGGAGATAATTCACCCCTCCACTTT
CASSEENGTGGDNSPLHF
>TRBV7-7|.|.|TRBJ2-3
TGTGCTAGCAGCTTAGCTGGGGGCAACACAGATACGCAGTATTTT
CASSLAGGNTDTQYF
>TRBV4-1|.|.|TRBJ1-1
TGCGCCAGCAGCCAAGTGGTCGGGGGTTTGGGTCGGGACACTGAAGCTTTCTTT
CASSQVVGGLGRDTEAFF
>TRBV6-5|.|TRBD2|TRBJ2-7
TGTGCCAGCAGGGCCCCGGGACTAGCGGGGCCCGAGCAGTACTTC
CASRAPGLAGPEQYF
>TRBV13|.|.|TRBJ1-1
TGTGCCAGCAGCTTAGTCTTCACTGAAGCTTTCTTT
CASSLVFTEAFF
>TRBV27|.|.|TRBJ1-2
TGTGCCAGCAGTTTCTTTCAGGGGAATGGCTACACCTTC
CASSFFQGNGYTF
>TRBV7-9|.|TRBD2|TRBJ2-3
TGTGCCAGCAGCACGCCACCTAGCGGAGATACGCAGTATTTT
CASSTPPSGDTQYF
>TRBV7-2|.|TRBD2|TRBJ2-6
TGTGCCAGCAGTTATCAGACTAGCGGGTCCTCTGGGGCCAACGTCCTGACTTTC
CASSYQTSGSSGANVLTF
>TRBV7-9|.|TRBD2|TRBJ2-7
TGTGCCAGCAGCTTAGTCTCACTAGCGGGGGCCCCAAGTACAGGCGAGCAGTACTTC
CASSLVSLAGAPSTGEQYF
>TRBV5-6|.|TRBD2|TRBJ2-3
TGTGCCAGCAGCCAATTAGCGGGGAGCTCCATAAGCACAGATACGCAGTATTTT
CASSQLAGSSISTDTQYF
>TRBV9|.|.|TRBJ1-1
TGTGCCAGCAGCGTCGACAAGAACACTGAAGCTTTCTTT
CASSVDKNTEAFF
>TRBV30|.|TRBD2|TRBJ2-7
TGTGCCTGGGGGACTAGCGGGGGATACGAGCAGTACTTC
CAWGTSGGYEQYF
>TRBV5-1|.|TRBD1|TRBJ2-2
TGCGCCAGCAGCCATCCCCCCGGGACAGGGTCGGGCGAACACGATTGGGGCGGGGAGCTGTTTTTT
CASSHPPGTGSGEHDWGGELFF
>TRBV14|.|.|TRBJ1-2
TGTGCCAGCAGCCAAGGTCCAGGGATCTATGGCTACACCTTC
CASSQGPGIYGYTF
>TRBV6-5|.|TRBD2|TRBJ2-1
TGTGCCAGCAGTTACGGGACTAGCGGAAATGAGCAGTTCTTC
CASSYGTSGNEQFF
>TRBV6-5|.|.|TRBJ1-6
TGTGCCAGCAGTAATGGACTTCGCCAATCACCCCTCCACTTT
CASSNGLRQSPLHF
>TRBV5-1|few|TRBD2|TRBJ2-5
TGCGCCAGCAGCAAGGGACTAGCGGGGGCCTCTCAAGAGACCCAGTACTTC
CASSKGLAGASQETQYF
>TRBV2|.|.|TRBJ1-5
TGTGCCAGCAGTGAGAGGGGAGGCTATAGCAATCAGCCCCAGCATTTT
CASSERGGYSNQPQHF
>TRBV14|.|.|TRBJ1-4
TGTGCCAGCAGCCAAGAGGATCGGGAAGGGGGAAAACTGTTTTTT
CASSQEDREGGKLFF
>TRBV15|.|TRBD2|TRBJ2-1
TGTGCCACCAGCCCGGTACTAGCGGGGGTCGAATCCTACAATGAGCAGTTCTTC
CATSPVLAGVESYNEQFF